These T cell receptor beta chains were read from a single sample in a study of T cell repertoires in cytomegalovirus infection. TCRdb reprocessed the reads with MiXCR, giving one entry per CDR3 protein. Among about 250,000 distinct CDR3 sequences listed, roughly an eighth were seen once. The material sequenced was PBMCs. The origin of the receptors is a human donor in good health (CMV status not recorded). Some clones in this sample may be carry-over from other donors' samples. The CDR3 runs from the conserved cysteine through the conserved F or W. The D gene is left open where the match is weak. The size entry is marked missing in some rows and otherwise reads once, few, many or a size class.

many,NA,TRBV6-1,TRBJ2-4,TGTGCCAGCAGTGAAAGTTTGGCAGCCAAAAACATTCAGTACTTC,CASSESLAAKNIQYF
NA,NA,TRBV20-1,TRBJ2-4,TGCAGTGCTTACCGGGAGCTAGCCAAAAACATTCAGTACTTC,CSAYRELAKNIQYF
many,TRBD2,TRBV6-2/TRBV6-3,TRBJ2-1,TGTGCCAGCAGTTACTCGGGGGCTACTAGCGGCCCTCTGGATGAGCAGTTCTTC,CASSYSGATSGPLDEQFF
few,TRBD2,TRBV5-4,TRBJ2-1,TGTGCCAGCAGCTTATTGACCGGGACTAGCGTCGTCGATGAGCAGTTCTTC,CASSLLTGTSVVDEQFF
few,NA,TRBV29-1,TRBJ2-1,TGCAGCGTTGAAGGGGGGGTCAATGAGCAGTTCTTC,CSVEGGVNEQFF
many,NA,TRBV7-9,TRBJ2-3,TGTGCCAGCAGCCCAGGGACCGTTAGAAGCACAGATACGCAGTATTTT,CASSPGTVRSTDTQYF
NA,NA,TRBV28,TRBJ2-7,TGTGCCAGCAGTCAGGGACCCGCAAACGAGCAGTACTTC,CASSQGPANEQYF
many,NA,TRBV6-2/TRBV6-3,TRBJ2-7,TGTGCCAGCAGTTACCAGGACCAGTATTACGAGCAGTACTTC,CASSYQDQYYEQYF
few,TRBD1,TRBV5-5,TRBJ2-1,TGTGCCAGCAGCTTGGCCCTAACAGGGGTCTCCTACAATGAGCAGTTCTTC,CASSLALTGVSYNEQFF
many,NA,TRBV7-9,TRBJ2-1,TGTGCCAGCAGCCGAGGGGGGGTACGGGATGAGCAGTTCTTC,CASSRGGVRDEQFF
many,TRBD1,TRBV7-2,TRBJ2-3,TGTGCCAGCAGCTACGACAGGGGACGGGCAGATACGCAGTATTTT,CASSYDRGRADTQYF
many,NA,TRBV18,TRBJ2-1,TGTGCCAGCTCTTTGGCGGGGGCGCGGAATGAGCAGTTCTTC,CASSLAGARNEQFF
many,NA,TRBV18,TRBJ1-2,TGTGCCAGCTCACCAGGCTCAAGCGGCTATGGCTACACCTTC,CASSPGSSGYGYTF
NA,NA,TRBV5-3,TRBJ2-5,TGTGCCAGCAACCTAGGCCCAGCCTTTAAGACCCAGTACTTC,CASNLGPAFKTQYF
few,NA,TRBV29-1,TRBJ2-1,TGCAGCGTCAGCGGGTCCTACAATGAGCAGTTCTTC,CSVSGSYNEQFF
many,NA,TRBV7-2,TRBJ1-1,TGTGCCAGCAGCTTTTTGCCCCCTCAGGGTACTGAAGCTTTCTTT,CASSFLPPQGTEAFF
many,TRBD2,TRBV7-2,TRBJ2-2,TGTGCCAGCAGCTTGGTGCTAGCGGGAAGGAACACCGGGGAGCTGTTTTTT,CASSLVLAGRNTGELFF
NA,NA,TRBV20-1,TRBJ1-1,TGCAGTGCTAGGTTGGGGAACATGAACACTGAAGCTTTCTTT,CSARLGNMNTEAFF
many,NA,TRBV7-2,TRBJ1-1,TGTGCCAGCAGCCTGGAGTTGAACACTGAAGCTTTCTTT,CASSLELNTEAFF
once,TRBD1,TRBV5-1,TRBJ2-1,TGCGCCAGCAGCCCCCCGGGACAGGGCTGGAATGAGCAGTTCTTC,CASSPPGQGWNEQFF
many,TRBD1,TRBV23-1,TRBJ1-1,TGCGCCAGCACTTTAAGGGGGCACAAGAACACTGAAGCTTTCTTT,CASTLRGHKNTEAFF
many,TRBD2,TRBV7-2,TRBJ2-2,TGTGCCAGCAGCCAAGGGACTAGGGATACCGGGGAGCTGTTTTTT,CASSQGTRDTGELFF
NA,NA,TRBV28,TRBJ2-2,TGTGCCAGCAGTTTACCGCGGGTCGGAGGTGCCGGGGAGCTGTTTTTT,CASSLPRVGGAGELFF
many,TRBD2,TRBV28,TRBJ2-5,TGTGCCAGCAGCCGGTGGAGCGGGGGGTACCAAGAGACCCAGTACTTC,CASSRWSGGYQETQYF
medium-sized,NA,TRBV7-2,TRBJ1-3,TGTGCCAGCAGTGGACCGACCTCTGGAAACACCATATATTTT,CASSGPTSGNTIYF
many,NA,TRBV7-2,TRBJ2-3,TGTGCCAGCAGCTTAGCCCGCACAGATACGCAGTATTTT,CASSLARTDTQYF
once,NA,TRBV30,TRBJ1-6,TGTGCCTGGAGTGATGACAGCCATTCACCCCTCCACTTT,CAWSDDSHSPLHF
few,NA,TRBV20-1,TRBJ1-1,TGCAGTGCTAGTACTATCGGACAACTGAACACTGAAGCTTTCTTT,CSASTIGQLNTEAFF
few,NA,TRBV28,TRBJ1-2,TGTGCCAGCAGTTTATCTAACAGGCGACGTGAATATGGCTACACCTTC,CASSLSNRRREYGYTF
NA,NA,TRBV5-6,TRBJ1-2,TGTGCCAGCAGCGATCCTCCCGGGGGGAGGTTTGATGGCTACACCTTC,CASSDPPGGRFDGYTF
many,NA,TRBV7-2,TRBJ2-3,TGTGCCAGCAGCCGGTTCTCCGCTTCCACAGATACGCAGTATTTT,CASSRFSASTDTQYF
many,TRBD2,TRBV7-2,TRBJ2-3,TGTGCCAGCAGCTCCGGGACTAGCGGGAGAGATATAGATACGCAGTATTTT,CASSSGTSGRDIDTQYF
many,NA,TRBV6-1,TRBJ1-2,TGTGCCAGCAGGGCGGTTAACTATGGCTACACCTTC,CASRAVNYGYTF